This passage covers 29 T cell receptor beta chains from one sample sequenced in a study of T cells in Graves' hyperthyroidism and ophthalmopathy. TCR beta CDR3 sequences were amplified from RNA transcripts. TCR CDR3 underwent first-round RT-PCR with the HTBI primer set. MiXCR, run by TCRdb on the multiplex PCR reads, gives a single entry per CDR3 protein. This repertoire shows 500,000 to 750,000 distinct CDR3 sequences, 35% to 55% found once; its top ten account for about 7.8%. Sequenced: peripheral blood or thyroid tissue (not recorded which). These TCRs come from a woman aged 18-29 years with Graves' hyperthyroidism.

This clonotype turned up a few times. V usage is TRBV29-1 and J usage is TRBJ2-5, with 7 bases lining up with TRBD1. From germline, CDR1 is SQVTM and CDR2 ANQGSEA. V dropped 8 bases and J dropped 0; count of bases not matched to a gene: 6. The CDR3 covers 13 residues. This CDR3 is CSILTGYQETQYF. The DNA of the CDR3 is TGCAGCATCCTGACAGGGTACCAAGAGACCCAGTACTTC.

In this sample, this clonotype turned up many times. The chain has TRBV6-5 and TRBJ1-1; maybe TRBD1 (5 bases). V was clipped by 6 bases and J by 6 bases, with 14 bases between them. This CDR3 region has 13 residues. Per the germline V gene, CDR1 is MNHEY and CDR2 is SVGAGI. As DNA, the CDR3 is TGTGCCAGCAGAAACGGGGGGTTCGCTGAAGCTTTCTTT. As protein: CASRNGGFAEAFF.

The gene calls are TRBV5-1 and TRBJ1-5; D perhaps matches TRBD1 (6 bases). The DNA end favors TRBJ2-3, so the J call may be wrong. Germline lookup yields CDR1 SGHRS and CDR2 YFSETQ. The CDR3 runs 14 residues. The CDR3 coding sequence is TGCGCCAGCACCTCAGGGGAGCTCACAGATACGCAGTATTTT. Its translation: CASTSGELTDTQYF.

This clonotype has a count of ten or more. The gene calls are TRBV9 and TRBJ2-5; D is possibly TRBD2 (5 bases). The length of the CDR3 is 14 residues. Germline V gene sequence: CDR1 SGDLS, CDR2 YYNGEE. Trimming took off 1 base at V and 5 bases at J, with 12 bases between the two ends. The CDR3 region has the DNA TGTGCCAGCAGCGTAAGATCCGGGATCGAGACCCAGTACTTC. Translation gives CASSVRSGIETQYF.

Concerning this clonotype itself: This clone may be a read error of a much larger clone one base away. The chain carries TRBV5-1 and TRBJ2-5; 7 bases agree with TRBD1. The CDR3 totals 14 residues. The V gene end was trimmed by 4 bases and the J gene end by 3 bases; junction bases not matched to a gene: 6. The germline V gene encodes CDR1 SGHRS and CDR2 YFSETQ. The CDR3 DNA sequence: TGCGCCAGCAGCCCGGGGACAGAGGAAGAGACCCAGTACTTC. This sequence encodes CASSPGTEEETQYF.

The chain recombines TRBV7-2 with TRBJ1-4; D is uncertain. V gave up 4 bases and J gave up 7 bases, with 16 bases separating them. The germline V gene has CDR1 SGHTA and CDR2 FQGNSA. This CDR3 has 15 amino acids. DNA for the CDR3: TGTGCCAGCAGCTCCAGTCAGGACCCTAGTGAAAAACTGTTTTTT. Protein: CASSSSQDPSEKLFF.

This clonotype was seen ten or more times. This rearrangement joins TRBV6-6 to TRBJ2-5; 7 nucleotides line up with TRBD1. The V gene end was trimmed by 6 bases and the J gene end by 5 bases; junction bases not matched to a gene: 9. Germline loops: CDR1 MNHNY, CDR2 SVGAGI (reference sequence). The CDR3 is made up of 14 amino acids. CDR3 DNA: TGTGCCAGCAGCAGGGTAGGGGGCGGGGAGACCCAGTACTTC. Protein: CASSRVGGGETQYF.

This clonotype is a singleton in its sample. The chain carries TRBV7-9 and TRBJ1-4; 7 bases are a match to TRBD1. The CDR3 spans 15 residues. The trim removed 4 bases at V and 8 bases at J, leaving 10 bases unmatched. Germline CDR1 and CDR2: SEHNR and FQNEAQ (reference sequence). CDR3 sequence reads: CASSSWEGAREKLFF. Here the CDR3 DNA reads TGTGCCAGCAGCTCATGGGAGGGGGCGCGGGAAAAACTGTTTTTT.

A note on this clonotype: An end of the junction does not agree with germline; a read error may underlie this. The J gene is TRBJ2-7, the V gene TRBV7-8; D may be TRBD2 (5 bases). This CDR3 is built from 12 residues. Germline values: CDR1 SGHVS, CDR2 FQNEAQ. Here the CDR3 reads CTSGVFSREQYF. The DNA of the CDR3 is TGTACCAGCGGAGTTTTCTCCCGCGAGCAGTACTTC.

This sequence joins TRBV20-1 and TRBJ1-1; D possibly corresponds to TRBD1 (5 bases). The CDR3 length is 14 residues. Germline CDR1 and CDR2: DFQATT and SNEGSKA (reference sequence). Trimming stripped 6 bases from V and 3 bases from J, with 17 bases between. CDR3 nucleotides: TGCAGTGCGAGAACTAGCGGGGGAGACACTGAAGCTTTCTTT. Translation: CSARTSGGDTEAFF.

This clonotype showed up many times. The chain employs TRBV5-1 and TRBJ2-5; D may correspond to TRBD1 or TRBD2 (5 bases each). Germline values: CDR1 SGHRS, CDR2 YFSETQ. Trimming removed 0 bases at V and 2 bases at J, with 11 bases between. The length of the CDR3 is 15 residues. The CDR3 here is CASSLEPGSQETQYF. CDR3 coding DNA: TGCGCCAGCAGCTTGGAGCCAGGGAGTCAAGAGACCCAGTACTTC.

This clonotype was counted at least ten times. The chain employs TRBV2 and TRBJ2-7, with TRBD1 matching 8 bases. Germline CDR1 is SNHLY and CDR2 is FYNNEI. The CDR3 consists of 13 residues. Trimming took 6 bases from V and 6 from J; bases not matched to a gene: 7. The CDR3 protein is CASRRTGSTEQYF. Written as DNA, the CDR3 is TGTGCCAGCAGACGGACAGGGTCAACCGAGCAGTACTTC.

V usage is TRBV24-1 and J usage is TRBJ1-4, with D unclear. Germline values: CDR1 KGHDR, CDR2 SFDVKD. This CDR3 comprises 14 residues. Trimming took 3 bases from V and 7 from J, leaving 11 bases between them. The CDR3: CATSDPGPPEKLFF. The CDR3 DNA sequence: TGTGCCACCAGTGATCCCGGGCCTCCTGAAAAACTGTTTTTT.

This clonotype was found many times. This rearrangement joins TRBV29-1 to TRBJ1-4; D gene unclear. Germline CDR1 reads SQVTM; CDR2 reads ANQGSEA. The V end was cut by 3 bases, the J end by 7 bases, with 12 bases between. The CDR3 extends over 13 amino acids. The chain's CDR3 is CSVEPGFGEKLFF. DNA of the CDR3: TGCAGCGTTGAGCCGGGTTTCGGTGAAAAACTGTTTTTT.

At least ten counts were recorded for this clonotype. The chain carries TRBV18 and TRBJ1-5, with a weak D call TRBD1 (5 bases). V gave up 4 bases and J gave up 0 bases, with 10 bases separating them. Germline values: CDR1 KGHSH, CDR2 LQKENI. The CDR3 runs 15 residues. CDR3 sequence: CASSLGTPSNQPQHF. The CDR3 nucleotides are TGTGCCAGCTCACTCGGGACTCCTAGCAATCAGCCCCAGCATTTT.

This clonotype was observed at least ten times. The J gene is TRBJ2-2, the V gene TRBV7-9, with D uncertain. This CDR3 spans 17 amino acids. Trimming stripped 2 bases from V and 2 bases from J, with 15 bases between. Germline loops: CDR1 SEHNR, CDR2 FQNEAQ (reference sequence). The CDR3: CASSLPETHSNTGELFF. The CDR3 DNA is TGTGCCAGCAGCTTACCCGAGACTCACAGTAACACCGGGGAGCTGTTTTTT. The variable domain in full, completed from reference TRBV7-9 and TRBJ2-2, reads DTGVSQNPRHKITKRGQNVTFRCDPISEHNRLYWYRQTLGQGPEFLTYFQNEAQLEKSRLLSDRFSAERPKGSFSTLEIQRTEQGDSAMYLCASSLPETHSNTGELFFGEGSRLTVL.

The gene calls are TRBV12-3 or TRBV12-4 and TRBJ2-7; 7 bases are a match to TRBD2. The junction had 16 bases not matched to a gene; V was cut back by 5 bases and J by 3 bases. The CDR3 consists of 17 residues. CDR3 coding DNA: TGTGCCAGCAGTCCCCGGTCATTATCTGAGCGGGACTACGAGCAGTACTTC. Protein sequence: CASSPRSLSERDYEQYF.

This clonotype occurred a few times. The chain has TRBV7-9 and TRBJ2-7; TRBD2 is a possible D gene (5 bases). This CDR3 has 10 amino acids. Germline CDR1 is SEHNR and CDR2 is FQNEAQ (reference sequence). Between the trimmed V and J ends, which lost 8 bases and 6 bases, there was a span of 8 bases. The CDR3 nucleotides are TGTGCCAGCGACGGGATCGAGCAGTACTTC. Its translation is CASDGIEQYF.

This clonotype was observed many times. The J gene is TRBJ2-6, the V gene TRBV15, with 9 bases that match TRBD1. The CDR3 has 17 residues. The V segment lost 1 base and the J segment 1 base; nucleotides outside the gene matches: 2. Germline V gene sequence: CDR1 LNHNV, CDR2 YYDKDF (reference sequence). CDR3 in amino acids: CATSRGTGVSGANVLTF. For the CDR3, the DNA is TGTGCCACCAGCAGAGGGACAGGGGTTTCTGGGGCCAACGTCCTGACTTTC. Supplemented by reference TRBV15 and TRBJ2-6, the full variable domain reads DAMVIQNPRYQVTQFGKPVTLSCSQTLNHNVMYWYQQKSSQAPKLLFHYYDKDFNNEADTPDNFQSRRPNTSFCFLDIRSPGLGDTAMYLCATSRGTGVSGANVLTFGAGSRLTVL.

This clonotype was observed many times. The rearrangement joins TRBV7-2 to TRBJ2-7; D gene unclear. In germline, CDR1 is SGHTA, CDR2 FQGNSA. V shed 6 bases and J shed 7 bases, with 22 bases lying between them. The CDR3 is 15 amino acids. Here the CDR3 DNA reads TGTGCCAGCAGTCGACCGGGCTCCCGACCAAAGGAGCAGTACTTC. It translates to CASSRPGSRPKEQYF.

The V gene is TRBV2, the J gene TRBJ1-4, with 7 bases identical to TRBD1. V trimming: 6 bases; J trimming: 5 bases; junction bases outside the gene matches: 9. The V gene's germline CDR1 is SNHLY and CDR2 FYNNEI. This CDR3 spans 15 amino acids. The CDR3 DNA sequence: TGTGCCAGCAGGTATTCGACAGGGAGGAATGAAAAACTGTTTTTT. It yields the protein CASRYSTGRNEKLFF.

This clonotype has at least ten counts. The J gene is TRBJ1-2, the V gene TRBV24-1; the match to TRBD1 covers 8 bases. CDR1 and CDR2 (germline): KGHDR, SFDVKD. The CDR3 is 13 residues long. J gave up 4 bases and V 6 bases, and 3 bases lay outside the gene matches. CDR3 nucleotide sequence: TGTGCCACCAGTCAGGGGGCAGGCTATGGCTACACCTTC. Its protein is CATSQGAGYGYTF.

The chain carries TRBV6-1 and TRBJ1-1; possible D gene TRBD1, 6 bases. CDR1 is MNHNS and CDR2 is SASEGT in the germline V gene. Trimming took 7 bases from V and 4 from J, leaving 16 bases between them. CDR3 size: 14 residues. The CDR3 sequence is CASTLQGAGTEAFF. The CDR3 coding sequence is TGTGCCAGCACCCTACAGGGTGCGGGCACTGAAGCTTTCTTT.

The count of this clonotype is one. Here the CDR3 DNA reads TGTGCCAGCAGAGGGGCAGCGGGATCCGATGAGCAGTTCTTC. It translates to CASRGAAGSDEQFF. V usage is TRBV11-3 and J usage is TRBJ2-7, with 7 positions matching TRBD2. The closer fit of TRBJ2-1 to the DNA end suggests the J call may be wrong. CDR1 and CDR2 (germline): SGHNT, YENEEA. CDR3 length equals 14 residues.

This clonotype was picked up many times. V usage is TRBV7-9 and J usage is TRBJ1-2; 9 nucleotides agree with TRBD1. The CDR3 runs 14 residues. Germline-derived CDR1 and CDR2 are SEHNR and FQNEAQ (reference sequence). The trim removed 9 bases at V and 8 bases at J, leaving 13 bases unmatched. In DNA form, the CDR3 reads TGTGCCAGTCAACTGTCGGGACAGGGTGAGGGCTACACCTTC. Translating it yields CASQLSGQGEGYTF.

This clonotype was counted many times. The chain is built from TRBV15 and TRBJ2-2; D call uncertain. V lost 3 bases and J lost 3, with 5 bases in between. The CDR3 is 13 amino acids. Germline loops: CDR1 LNHNV, CDR2 YYDKDF (reference sequence). The CDR3 is CATSSPDTGELFF. In DNA, the CDR3 is TGTGCCACCAGCAGCCCTGACACCGGGGAGCTGTTTTTT.

DNA for the CDR3: TGTGCCAGCAGTGGGGACATTTCCGTGAACACTGAAGCTTTCTTT. Amino acid sequence: CASSGDISVNTEAFF. V is TRBV2 and J is TRBJ1-1; TRBD1 might be the D (6 bases). Germline CDR1 reads SNHLY; CDR2 reads FYNNEI. Trimming cost V 4 bases and J 0 bases, with 12 bases left between them. The CDR3 extends over 15 amino acids.

This clonotype was seen ten or more times. The chain couples TRBV7-6 to TRBJ2-7; a possible D gene is TRBD2 (6 bases). This CDR3 has 13 residues. V lost 5 bases to trimming and J lost 3 bases, with 11 bases between them. Germline CDR1 reads SGHVS; CDR2 reads FNYEAQ. CDR3 sequence: CASSPAGLYEQYF. CDR3 nucleotide sequence: TGTGCCAGCAGCCCCGCGGGACTCTACGAGCAGTACTTC.

This clonotype was seen ten or more times. This chain links TRBV7-9 with TRBJ2-7; D is uncertain. Germline V gene lookup returns CDR1 SEHNR and CDR2 FQNEAQ (reference sequence). Deletions cut 5 bases from V and 5 bases from J, with 10 bases between. The CDR3 spans 12 residues. The CDR3 sequence: CASSRTENEQYF. CDR3 DNA: TGTGCCAGCAGCCGGACCGAAAACGAGCAGTACTTC.